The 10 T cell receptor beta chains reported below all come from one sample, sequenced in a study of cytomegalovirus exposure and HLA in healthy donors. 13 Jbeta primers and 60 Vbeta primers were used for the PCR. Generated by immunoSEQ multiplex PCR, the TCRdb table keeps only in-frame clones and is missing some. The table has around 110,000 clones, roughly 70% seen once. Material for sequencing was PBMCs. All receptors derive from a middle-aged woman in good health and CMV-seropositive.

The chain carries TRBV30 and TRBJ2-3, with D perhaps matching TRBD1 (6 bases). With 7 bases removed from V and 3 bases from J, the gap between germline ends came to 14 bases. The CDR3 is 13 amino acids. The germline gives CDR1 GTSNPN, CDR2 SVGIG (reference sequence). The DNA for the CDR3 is TGTGCCTCCACCGAGGGGGTTACAGATACGCAGTATTTT. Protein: CASTEGVTDTQYF.

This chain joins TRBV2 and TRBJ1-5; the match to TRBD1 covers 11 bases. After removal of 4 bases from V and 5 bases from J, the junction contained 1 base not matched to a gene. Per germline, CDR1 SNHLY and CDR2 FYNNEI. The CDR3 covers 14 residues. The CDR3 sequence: CASSGTGGHQPQHF. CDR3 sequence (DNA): TGTGCCAGCAGTGGGACAGGGGGCCATCAGCCCCAGCATTTT.

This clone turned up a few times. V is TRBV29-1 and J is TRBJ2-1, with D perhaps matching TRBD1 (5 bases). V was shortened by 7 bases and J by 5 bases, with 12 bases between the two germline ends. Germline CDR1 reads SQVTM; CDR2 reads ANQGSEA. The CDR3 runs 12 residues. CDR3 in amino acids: CSGRTFNNEQFF. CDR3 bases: TGCAGCGGCAGGACATTTAACAATGAGCAGTTCTTC.

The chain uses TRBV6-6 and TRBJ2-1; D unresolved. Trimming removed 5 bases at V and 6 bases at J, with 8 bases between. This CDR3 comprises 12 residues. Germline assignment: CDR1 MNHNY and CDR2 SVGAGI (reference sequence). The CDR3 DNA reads TGTGCCAGCAGTGGCACCACCAATGAGCAGTTCTTC. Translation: CASSGTTNEQFF.

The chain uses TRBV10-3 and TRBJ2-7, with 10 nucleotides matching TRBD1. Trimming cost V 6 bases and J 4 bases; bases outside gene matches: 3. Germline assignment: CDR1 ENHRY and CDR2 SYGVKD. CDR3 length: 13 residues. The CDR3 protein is CAIRPGQGYEQYF. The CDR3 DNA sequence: TGTGCCATCAGACCGGGACAGGGGTACGAGCAGTACTTC.

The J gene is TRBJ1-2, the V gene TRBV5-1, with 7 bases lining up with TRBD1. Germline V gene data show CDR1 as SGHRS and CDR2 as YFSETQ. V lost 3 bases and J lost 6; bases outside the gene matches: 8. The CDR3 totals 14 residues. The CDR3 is CASSSGTVADGYTF. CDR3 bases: TGCGCCAGCAGCTCCGGGACAGTAGCCGATGGCTACACCTTC.

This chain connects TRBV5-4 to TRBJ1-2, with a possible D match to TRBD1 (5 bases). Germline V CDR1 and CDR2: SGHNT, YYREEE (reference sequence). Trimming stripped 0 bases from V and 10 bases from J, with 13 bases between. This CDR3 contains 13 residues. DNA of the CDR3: TGTGCCAGCAGCTTGGACGCGGGGCACACCTACACCTTC. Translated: CASSLDAGHTYTF.

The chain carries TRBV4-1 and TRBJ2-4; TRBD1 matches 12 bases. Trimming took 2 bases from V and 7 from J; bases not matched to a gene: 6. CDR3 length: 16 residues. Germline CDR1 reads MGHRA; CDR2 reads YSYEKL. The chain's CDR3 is CASSQPPGQGANIQYF. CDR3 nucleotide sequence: TGCGCCAGCAGCCAACCTCCGGGACAGGGGGCGAACATTCAGTACTTC.

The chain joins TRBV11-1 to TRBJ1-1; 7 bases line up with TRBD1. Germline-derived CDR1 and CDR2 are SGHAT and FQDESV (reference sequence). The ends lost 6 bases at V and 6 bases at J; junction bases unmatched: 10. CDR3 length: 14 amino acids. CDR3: CASRLTGTVAEAFF. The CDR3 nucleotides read TGTGCCAGCAGACTGACAGGGACGGTGGCTGAAGCTTTCTTT.

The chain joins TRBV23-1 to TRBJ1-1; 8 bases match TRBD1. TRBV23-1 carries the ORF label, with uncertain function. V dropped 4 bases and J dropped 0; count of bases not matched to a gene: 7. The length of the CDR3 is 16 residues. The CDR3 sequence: CASSRTGTLMNTEAFF. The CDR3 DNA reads TGCGCCAGCAGTCGGACAGGGACCCTTATGAACACTGAAGCTTTCTTT.